The 22 T cell receptor beta chains below come from one sample, sequenced in a study of cytomegalovirus exposure and HLA in healthy donors. The PCR ran on 60 Vbeta and 13 Jbeta primers. Clones were read by immunoSEQ multiplex PCR, and TCRdb kept only the in-frame ones, dropping some. This table lists 60,000 or so clones. Sequencing was done on a sample of PBMCs. Source of these receptors: a woman between 18 and 29 years old in good health and CMV-seronegative.

The V gene is TRBV4-1, the J gene TRBJ2-4; perhaps TRBD2 as D (6 bases). From germline, CDR1 is MGHRA and CDR2 YSYEKL. V was cut by 0 bases and J by 8 bases, with 11 bases left in between. This CDR3 comprises 14 residues. The CDR3 nucleotides read TGCGCCAGCAGCCAAGAGGAGGGGACGGACATTCAGTACTTC. This sequence encodes CASSQEEGTDIQYF.

J is TRBJ1-3 and V is TRBV9; 9 nucleotides line up with TRBD1. V lost 4 bases and J lost 2; bases outside the gene matches: 7. CDR3 length: 16 amino acids. Germline CDR1 is SGDLS and CDR2 is YYNGEE. The CDR3 DNA reads as TGTGCCAGCAGCTCCCTGGGACAGGGAACTGGAAACACCATATATTTT. It specifies CASSSLGQGTGNTIYF. Variable domain in full (rest from reference TRBV9 and TRBJ1-3): DSGVTQTPKHLITATGQRVTLRCSPRSGDLSVYWYQQSLDQGLQFLIQYYNGEERAKGNILERFSAQQFPDLHSELNLSSLELGDSALYFCASSSLGQGTGNTIYFGEGSWLTVV.

The chain is built from TRBV7-2 and TRBJ2-1; D is uncertain. The V end was cut by 2 bases, the J end by 4 bases, with 12 bases between. Germline-derived CDR1 and CDR2 are SGHTA and FQGNSA. The CDR3 is 15 residues long. The CDR3 DNA is TGTGCCAGCAGCTTATCCGCTAGTACTTACAATGAGCAGTTCTTC. This gives the protein CASSLSASTYNEQFF.

The gene calls are TRBV4-2 and TRBJ2-1; 7 bases match TRBD2. Germline assignment: CDR1 LGHNA and CDR2 YNFKEQ. J gave up 11 bases and V 4 bases, and 14 bases lay outside the gene matches. There are 15 residues in the CDR3. Written as DNA, the CDR3 is TGTGCCAGCAGCCGCCTTCGGGAGGAGGCGGGGCAGCAGTTCTTC. This encodes CASSRLREEAGQQFF.

The chain uses TRBV18 and TRBJ2-7, with D possibly TRBD2 on 7 matching bases. CDR1 is KGHSH, CDR2 LQKENI, per germline. The CDR3 has 18 residues. V was trimmed by 0 bases and J by 1 base, leaving 19 bases between them. CDR3 in amino acids: CASSPPLGGRAQSYEQYF. CDR3 DNA sequence: TGTGCCAGCTCACCACCCTTGGGGGGGCGAGCACAATCCTACGAGCAGTACTTC.

This chain uses TRBV10-3 with TRBJ1-2; D call uncertain. Trimming removed 1 base at V and 3 bases at J, with 9 bases between. The CDR3 covers 14 residues. Germline CDR1 is ENHRY and CDR2 is SYGVKD. CDR3 residues: CAISELATYYGYTF. CDR3 in DNA: TGTGCCATCAGTGAGTTAGCCACGTACTATGGCTACACCTTC.

The chain has TRBV5-1 and TRBJ2-3, with 9 bases aligning to TRBD2. Germline V gene data show CDR1 as SGHRS and CDR2 as YFSETQ. With V trimmed by 2 bases and J by 4 bases, 5 bases remained unmatched. CDR3 length: 15 residues. This chain's CDR3 is CASSFLAGAADTQYF. DNA for the CDR3: TGCGCCAGCAGCTTTTTAGCGGGGGCGGCAGATACGCAGTATTTT.

The chain carries TRBV29-1 and TRBJ1-2; no firm D call. The V gene lost 2 bases and the J gene lost 8 bases, with 12 bases spanning the gap. This CDR3 comprises 12 residues. The germline V gene has CDR1 SQVTM and CDR2 ANQGSEA. As DNA, the CDR3 is TGCAGCGTTGAACCGGAGGTTATGGGCTACACCTTC. Protein: CSVEPEVMGYTF.

The chain employs TRBV6-1 and TRBJ2-2, with D perhaps matching TRBD2 (6 bases). CDR3 length: 15 amino acids. Germline V gives CDR1 MNHNS, CDR2 SASEGT. V was clipped by 7 bases and J by 4 bases, with 16 bases between them. This CDR3 is CASITGAESTGELFF. CDR3 coding DNA: TGTGCCAGCATCACGGGAGCCGAGTCCACCGGGGAGCTGTTTTTT.

The rearrangement joins TRBV29-1 to TRBJ2-5; tentatively, D is TRBD2 (6 bases). With the DNA end fitting TRBJ2-7 better, the J assignment may be wrong. Germline V gene sequence: CDR1 SQVTM, CDR2 ANQGSEA. This CDR3 has 13 residues. The chain's CDR3 is CSVVGGATYEQYF. Here the CDR3 DNA reads TGCAGCGTTGTCGGGGGAGCCACCTACGAGCAGTACTTC.

The V gene is TRBV7-9, the J gene TRBJ2-7; 7 bases are a match to TRBD1. The V and J ends lost 5 bases and 4 bases, in that order; junction bases with no gene match: 2. The CDR3 consists of 12 residues. CDR1 and CDR2 from the germline V gene are SEHNR and FQNEAQ (reference sequence). Here the CDR3 reads CASSETGYEQYF. Written as DNA, the CDR3 is TGTGCCAGCAGCGAGACAGGGTACGAGCAGTACTTC.

In the case of this clone: Relative to the germline gene, one junction end is altered; a read error may explain this. The J gene is TRBJ1-1, the V gene TRBV18; D is unresolved. Germline lookup yields CDR1 KGHSH and CDR2 LQKENI. CDR3 length: 13 amino acids. CDR3: CASSLLDGLEDFF. CDR3 DNA: TGTGCCAGCTCGCTACTGGACGGACTTGAAGATTTCTTT.

The chain recombines TRBV30 with TRBJ1-2; D gene ambiguous. This CDR3 contains 13 residues. The V and J ends lost 0 bases and 4 bases respectively, with 9 bases between them. Germline V lookup: CDR1 GTSNPN, CDR2 SVGIG (reference sequence). The CDR3 DNA follows: TGTGCCTGGAGTGTTCGAGCCTTCTATGGCTACACCTTC. This sequence encodes CAWSVRAFYGYTF.

The chain links TRBV25-1 to TRBJ2-7, with D maybe TRBD2 (6 bases). CDR3 length: 15 residues. Looked up from germline, CDR1 is MGHDK and CDR2 is SYGVNS. The germline V and J ends were trimmed by 1 base and 3 bases, with 13 bases remaining between them. Written as DNA, the CDR3 is TGTGCCAGCAGTGAATCGCGGGGAAAACGCTACGAGCAGTACTTC. This sequence encodes CASSESRGKRYEQYF.

This chain links TRBV5-4 with TRBJ1-1; D may be TRBD1 (5 bases). V gave up 0 bases and J gave up 0 bases, with 18 bases separating them. CDR1 is SGHNT, CDR2 YYREEE, per germline (reference sequence). The CDR3 runs to 18 residues. DNA for the CDR3: TGTGCCAGCAGCTTGGAGACAAGGGGCCCCTTCATGAACACTGAAGCTTTCTTT. This codes for CASSLETRGPFMNTEAFF.

The genes are TRBV5-4 and TRBJ2-5; D is uncertain. Germline lookup yields CDR1 SGHNT and CDR2 YYREEE (reference sequence). V was pared by 0 bases and J by 1 base, with 4 bases between. The CDR3 consists of 13 residues. The CDR3 DNA reads as TGTGCCAGCAGCTTGGCTAGCCAAGAGACCCAGTACTTC. Residues: CASSLASQETQYF.

Comment on this clone: A junction end diverges from the germline sequence, so it may reflect a read error. CDR3: CASSEQLEDRVWF. CDR3 DNA: TGTGCCAGCAGTGAACAGTTGGAGGACAGGGTCTGGTTC. J is TRBJ1-2 and V is TRBV25-1; 8 nucleotides align to TRBD1. The germline V gene has CDR1 MGHDK and CDR2 SYGVNS. The CDR3 loop spans 13 amino acids.

The chain has TRBV11-3 and TRBJ2-5, with D maybe TRBD2 (6 bases). CDR1 and CDR2 from the germline V gene are SGHNT and YENEEA. The CDR3 contains 16 residues. The V end was cut by 6 bases, the J end by 5 bases, with 22 bases between. Here the CDR3 reads CASSLWTGVLGETQYF. The CDR3 nucleotides read TGTGCCAGCAGTCTATGGACGGGGGTCCTGGGGGAGACCCAGTACTTC.

The chain carries TRBV7-3 and TRBJ1-6; no reliable D call. Between the trimmed V and J ends, which lost 2 bases and 7 bases, there was a span of 6 bases. Germline V gene data show CDR1 as SGHTA and CDR2 as FQGTGA. CDR3 length equals 13 residues. The CDR3 nucleotides are TGTGCCAGCAGCTTAGAGCGGAATTCACCCCTCCACTTT. This encodes CASSLERNSPLHF.

CDR3 sequence reads: CASSPWSGTGRETQYF. The CDR3 DNA follows: TGTGCCAGCTCACCATGGTCGGGGACAGGGAGAGAGACCCAGTACTTC. J is TRBJ2-5 and V is TRBV18, with 9 bases lining up with TRBD1. The CDR3 is 16 residues long. Germline values: CDR1 KGHSH, CDR2 LQKENI. Unmatched junction bases numbered 8, after V lost 2 bases and J lost 4 bases.

The chain has TRBV7-9 and TRBJ2-7; 8 bases are a match to TRBD1. CDR3 length: 17 amino acids. V shed 2 bases and J 4 bases; nucleotides not matched to a gene: 13. Germline-derived CDR1 and CDR2 are SEHNR and FQNEAQ (reference sequence). The CDR3 protein is CASSLWRSGGVTYEQYF. The DNA for the CDR3 is TGTGCCAGCAGCTTATGGAGGTCAGGGGGCGTTACATACGAGCAGTACTTC.

The CDR3 loop is CASSPLRGEQFF. CDR3 nucleotides: TGCGCCAGCAGCCCCCTTCGCGGGGAGCAGTTCTTC. The chain combines TRBV4-1 with TRBJ2-1, with TRBD2 as a possible D gene (5 bases). Trimming left V 4 bases short and J 10 bases short, with 11 bases between. Looked up from germline, CDR1 is MGHRA and CDR2 is YSYEKL. The length of the CDR3 is 12 residues.